This T cell receptor (beta chain) was retrieved from a study of human T cells and chemical hapten exposure. Study in general: Weekly administration of diphenylcyclopropenone to the scalp of patients continued throughout the roughly 22-week study.

This clonotype was picked up many times. MiXCR, applied by TCRdb to the RACE reads, yields one record per CDR3 protein. The sample comprises 360,000 or so distinct CDR3 sequences, about 6% of which are singletons, and around 6.1% rests with the top ten. The germline V gene has CDR1 LNHDA and CDR2 SQIVND (reference sequence). V shed 4 bases and J 4 bases; nucleotides not matched to a gene: 2. CDR3 size: 13 residues. The time point is: patch test 2, 6 weeks after DPC sensitization. Described treatment: therapeutic diphenylcyclopropenone sensitization with weekly scalp DPC. The TCR was taken from a woman younger than 35 with alopecia areata. Some clones in this sample may be carry-over from other donors' samples. Specimen: whole blood, collected in connection with sensitization to the hapten diphenylcyclopropenone (DPC). V gene TRBV19 combines with J gene TRBJ1-1, with 8 nucleotides matching TRBD1. CDR3 sequence reads: CASSRTGPTEAFF. CDR3 nucleotides: TGTGCCAGTAGTAGGACAGGGCCCACTGAAGCTTTCTTT.